A single T cell receptor beta chain is shown here with its context. The sample holds other DNA sequences that translate to the same CDR3. The sample belongs to a study of blood T cell repertoires in COVID-19. Study context: Samples came from the United States, Italy and Spain, spanning acute and convalescent COVID-19. In each case, the material was cDNA or gDNA derived from T cells, B-cell-depleted T cells, or PBMCs.

V dropped 2 bases and J dropped 5; count of bases not matched to a gene: 1. In germline, CDR1 is MNHEY, CDR2 SVGAGI. The CDR3 has 13 residues. Per the study methods: Nucleated cell number was recorded as an estimate derived from reference gene primer amplification. Profiled with immunoSEQ multiplex PCR; TCRdb holds only in-frame clones, not every one. V and J calls and clone size are given by that table; D and trimming were obtained from the DNA. The data show over 600,000 clones, 80% to 90% seen once. The genes are TRBV6-5 and TRBJ1-2; 8 nucleotides align to TRBD1. The sequence was obtained from a woman in her late teens or twenties with acute or convalescent COVID-19. The material sequenced was peripheral blood. The CDR3 nucleotides read TGTGCCAGCAGTTACCGGACAGGGTATGGCTACACCTTC. Its translation: CASSYRTGYGYTF.